The sequence of this T cell receptor (beta chain) was determined in a study of shared clonotypes between healthy human individuals. V was clipped by 6 bases and J by 7 bases, with 16 bases between them. Germline values: CDR1 KGHSH, CDR2 LQKENI. This CDR3 is 14 amino acids long. CD45RO-negative CD8 cells positively selected for CCR7 made up the naive population, which excluded terminally differentiated effector memory CD45RA+ cells. Running of the assay took place at deep level. Each cell subset's genomic DNA was divided evenly among several immunoSEQ plates. Only in-frame clones appear in the TCRdb table, and some are missing; sequencing was by immunoSEQ multiplex PCR. This table has around 600,000 clones, approximately 95% appearing once. Study-wide results and caveats: On the whole, naive subsets had larger estimated richness than memory subsets had.

A word on this clone: Its antigen is still unknown.

Source material: naive CD8+ T cells sorted from blood. The chain couples TRBV18 to TRBJ1-5; possibly TRBD1 for D (6 bases). This receptor was obtained from a woman in her 30s in good health. CDR3 sequence reads: CASSHRVGRQPQHF. The DNA of the CDR3 is TGTGCCAGCTCCCACAGGGTAGGCCGGCAGCCCCAGCATTTT.